This entry concerns a single T cell receptor beta chain. The data were obtained in a study of blood T cell repertoires in COVID-19. At the level of the study: Samples taken during acute and convalescent COVID-19 were collected in the United States, Italy and Spain. T cells, B-cell-depleted T cells, or PBMCs supplied cDNA or gDNA.

Germline CDR1 SGHRS, CDR2 YFSETQ. The V gene end was trimmed by 2 bases and the J gene end by 0 bases; junction bases not matched to a gene: 5. The CDR3 totals 18 residues. Per the original data handling: How many nucleated cells were present was estimated from reference gene primer amplification. Generated by immunoSEQ multiplex PCR, the TCRdb table keeps only in-frame clones and is missing some. The V and J calls and clone size come from that table; D and trimming were worked out from the DNA. The data contain some 26,000 clones, about 90% of them singletons. This receptor was obtained from a human donor in a cohort sampled during active COVID-19. The source material was peripheral blood. V and J are TRBV5-1 and TRBJ2-3; 14 bases agree with TRBD2. This CDR3 reads CASSFPGLAGASTDTQYF. In DNA form, the CDR3 reads TGCGCCAGCAGCTTCCCGGGACTAGCGGGGGCGAGCACAGATACGCAGTATTTT.